These T cell receptor beta chains were read from a single sample in a study of shared clonotypes between healthy human individuals. The assay was immunoSEQ multiplex PCR, and TCRdb's table has in-frame clones only and misses some. In the table there are 550,000 to 600,000 clones, just over 75% of which are singletons. The sample was PBMCs. The receptors shown here come from a woman in her forties in good health. Some clones in this sample may be carry-over from other donors' samples. Each CDR3 is given with its conserved first and last residue. Fields, in order: V gene, CDR3 length, J gene, D gene, clone size, CDR3 DNA, CDR3 protein. The D gene is left open where the match is weak. A row's size may be missing; if present it is once, few, many or a size class.

TRBV27	14	TRBJ2-7	TRBD2	.	TGTGCCAGCAGTTTATCTCCTAGCGGATACGAGCAGTACTTC	CASSLSPSGYEQYF
TRBV5-1	17	TRBJ2-1	.	.	TGCGCCAGCAGCTTGGATTTGGGGAGAAGCTCCTACAATGAGCAGTTCTTC	CASSLDLGRSSYNEQFF
TRBV19	21	TRBJ2-1	TRBD2	.	TGTGCCAGTAGTATAGGGGGAGCTGGGACTAGCGCCATCCACTCCTACAATGAGCAGTTCTTC	CASSIGGAGTSAIHSYNEQFF
TRBV11-2	15	TRBJ2-1	TRBD2	many	TGTGCCAGCAGCTCCGTTCTAGCGGGATACAATGAGCAGTTCTTC	CASSSVLAGYNEQFF
TRBV7-6	13	TRBJ2-7	.	.	TGTGCCAGCAGCTTAGAGGGGACCAGCGAGCAGTACTTC	CASSLEGTSEQYF
TRBV27	16	TRBJ1-5	TRBD1	.	TGTGCCAGCAGCTCCTTGCGGACAGGGCGGTATCAGCCCCAGCATTTT	CASSSLRTGRYQPQHF
TRBV2	13	TRBJ1-2	TRBD1	.	TGTGCCAGCAGCACCCCAGACAGGGTTGGCTACACCTTC	CASSTPDRVGYTF
TRBV5-1	15	TRBJ1-1	TRBD1	many	TGCGCCAGCAGCTACTCCCGGACAGGGGCTACTGAAGCTTTCTTT	CASSYSRTGATEAFF
TRBV5-4	16	TRBJ1-3	.	.	TGTGCCAGCAGCTCCACCATTTCACAGACTGGAAACACCATATATTTT	CASSSTISQTGNTIYF
TRBV28	11	TRBJ1-1	.	few	TGTGCCAGCACAAAAAACACTGAAGCTTTCTTT	CASTKNTEAFF
TRBV7-8	14	TRBJ2-1	TRBD2	.	TGTGCCAGCAGGACTAGCGGGAGGTTTAATGAGCAGTTCTTC	CASRTSGRFNEQFF
TRBV2	15	TRBJ2-4	.	.	TGTGCCAGCAGTGTGGCGCACGTAGCCAAAAACATTCAGTACTTC	CASSVAHVAKNIQYF
TRBV11-2	15	TRBJ1-2	TRBD1	.	TGTGCCAGCAGCCCCGGGACAGGGGGAGACTATGGCTACACCTTC	CASSPGTGGDYGYTF
TRBV11-3	13	TRBJ1-5	.	.	TGTGCCAGCAGCCACAGGGATAATCAGCCCCAGCATTTT	CASSHRDNQPQHF
TRBV19	16	TRBJ1-4	.	.	TGTGCCAGTAGCCCCTGGACAGCCTCAACTAATGAAAAACTGTTTTTT	CASSPWTASTNEKLFF
TRBV29-1	13	TRBJ2-7	TRBD2	.	TGCAGCGTTGGGCTAGCGGGGACCTACGAGCAGTACTTC	CSVGLAGTYEQYF
TRBV19	14	TRBJ1-2	.	.	TGTGCCAGTAGTATAGGTGGGGACGGCTATGGCTACACCTTC	CASSIGGDGYGYTF
TRBV5-5	16	TRBJ2-3	TRBD1	.	TGTGCCAGCAGACAAGTCCAGGGGGCTCGCACAGATACGCAGTATTTT	CASRQVQGARTDTQYF
TRBV18	16	TRBJ2-3	TRBD2	.	TGTGCCAGCTCACCGGGACTAGCGGGAAGCACAGATACGCAGTATTTT	CASSPGLAGSTDTQYF
TRBV28	15	TRBJ2-1	TRBD2	.	TGTGCCAGCAGCCCGGGGGGGGACGGATACAATGAGCAGTTCTTC	CASSPGGDGYNEQFF
TRBV18	12	TRBJ1-1	.	.	TGTGCCGGCTCACCCGGTCAAACTGAAGCTTTCTTT	CAGSPGQTEAFF
TRBV6-5	15	TRBJ2-5	.	.	TGTGCCAGCAGTTACTCGGAGCTTTTTGGTGAGACCCAGTACTTC	CASSYSELFGETQYF
TRBV2	14	TRBJ1-4	.	once	TGTGCCAGCAGTAGGGACAACTCTGGTGAAAAACTGTTTTTT	CASSRDNSGEKLFF
TRBV30	14	TRBJ1-4	TRBD1	.	TGTGCCTGGGCCCTGGACAGGTCCAATGAAAAACTGTTTTTT	CAWALDRSNEKLFF
TRBV21-1	12	TRBJ2-7	.	few	TGTGCCAGCAGCAAAGAGGGGGACGAGCAGTACTTC	CASSKEGDEQYF
TRBV7-9	16	TRBJ1-5	TRBD1	.	TGTGCCAGCAGCTTAAGGGACAGGGAGCCCTATCAGCCCCAGCATTTT	CASSLRDREPYQPQHF
TRBV15	13	TRBJ1-2	.	.	TGTGCCACCAGCACATCCGGGTCCTATGGCTACACCTTC	CATSTSGSYGYTF
TRBV4-1	15	TRBJ2-7	TRBD1	few	TGCGCCAGCAGCCATCGGGGACAGGGGTTCTACGAGCAGTACTTC	CASSHRGQGFYEQYF
TRBV11-1	15	TRBJ2-6	TRBD1	.	TGTGCCAGCAGCTCCGGGACAGGGACGGTCAACGTCCTGACTTTC	CASSSGTGTVNVLTF
TRBV30	15	TRBJ2-3	.	.	TGTGCCTGTCCAAGGGGGGTTACTGGATCAGATACGCAGTATTTT	CACPRGVTGSDTQYF
TRBV7-6	13	TRBJ2-7	.	.	TGTGCCAGCAGCTCCCGACCGGCCGACGAGCAGTACTTC	CASSSRPADEQYF
TRBV2	13	TRBJ2-5	TRBD1	.	TGTGCCAGCAGGGAGGGACAGGGGGAGACCCAGTACTTC	CASREGQGETQYF
TRBV5-3	17	TRBJ1-5	TRBD1	.	TGTGCCAGAAGCTTGGGAGGGACAGGGTGGAGCAATCAGCCCCAGCATTTT	CARSLGGTGWSNQPQHF
TRBV18	14	TRBJ2-7	TRBD1	.	TGTGCCAGCTCCCACCGGGACAGTTCCTACGAGCAGTACTTC	CASSHRDSSYEQYF
TRBV7-9	17	TRBJ1-2	TRBD1	many	TGTGCCAGCAGCCGTCCCGGGACAGGGGGAGCTAACTATGGCTACACCTTC	CASSRPGTGGANYGYTF
TRBV15	14	TRBJ2-7	.	.	TGTGCCACCAGCAGAGATGGCGTTGCGTACGAGCAGTACTTC	CATSRDGVAYEQYF
TRBV6-1	15	TRBJ2-7	TRBD2	few	TGTGCCAGCACCTTTAGCGGGAGTGGGTCCTACGAGCAGTACTTC	CASTFSGSGSYEQYF
TRBV28	12	TRBJ2-5	.	once	TGTGCCAGCAGTGTCGGGCAAGAGACCCAGTACTTC	CASSVGQETQYF
TRBV27	13	TRBJ2-7	TRBD1	.	TGTGCCAGCTCGGACAGGGAAGGGGACGAGCAGTACTTC	CASSDREGDEQYF
TRBV30	15	TRBJ2-2	.	.	TGTGCCTGGAGTCAACAGCTCCCCCCAGACGGGGAGCTGTTTTTT	CAWSQQLPPDGELFF
TRBV7-8	11	TRBJ2-1	.	.	TGTGCCAGCAGCTCCCACTCGGAGCAGTTCTTC	CASSSHSEQFF
TRBV28	14	TRBJ2-5	.	.	TGTGCCAGCACCCTCGGTGGGCGCCAAGAGACCCAGTACTTC	CASTLGGRQETQYF
TRBV9	15	TRBJ2-1	TRBD2	few	TGTGCCAGCAGCGTAGGGACTAGCGGGTCCAATGAGCAGTTCTTC	CASSVGTSGSNEQFF
TRBV7-2	12	TRBJ2-7	.	.	TGTGCCAGCAGCCCAACGTCCTACGAGCAGTACTTC	CASSPTSYEQYF
TRBV18	14	TRBJ1-1	.	many	TGTGCCAGCTCACCGGAGAGGGCGGTCACTGAAGCTTTCTTT	CASSPERAVTEAFF